A single sample gave rise to the 19 T cell receptor beta chains below, sequenced in a study of T cell responses to AZD1222 COVID-19 vaccine. The data were produced by immunoSEQ multiplex PCR, yet TCRdb's version contains in-frame clones alone and is incomplete. The sample includes 180,000 or so clones, roughly 91% seen only once; the top ten take under 2%. Sequenced here: peripheral blood, sampled on day 0 of AZD1222 vaccination. These receptors all stem from an adult in good health.

The rearrangement joins TRBV4-3 to TRBJ2-1; D is perhaps TRBD2 (6 bases). CDR3 size: 15 residues. Germline-derived CDR1 and CDR2 are LGHNA and YSLEER. Trimming left V 1 base short and J 6 bases short, with 13 bases between. CDR3: CASSQVAGTGNEQFF. DNA for the CDR3: TGCGCCAGCAGCCAAGTTGCGGGAACCGGCAATGAGCAGTTCTTC.

This clone was counted once. This chain connects TRBV3-1 (or the pseudogene TRBV3-2) to TRBJ2-2; D unclear. The CDR3 is 15 amino acids. Germline V gene data show CDR1 as LGHDT and CDR2 as YNNKEL (reference sequence). V was pared by 0 bases and J by 4 bases, with 9 bases between. Here the CDR3 DNA reads TGTGCCAGCAGCCAAGATACGGCCGCCACCGGGGAGCTGTTTTTT. Translation gives CASSQDTAATGELFF.

The chain couples TRBV19 to TRBJ1-1; no firm D call. CDR1 is LNHDA and CDR2 is SQIVND in the germline V gene (reference sequence). The CDR3 is 14 amino acids. Trimming shortened V by 2 bases and J by 4 bases, and 11 bases separated the two germline ends. DNA for the CDR3: TGTGCCAGTAGTATAAGGCAGCTGAGCACTGAAGCTTTCTTT. The encoded protein is CASSIRQLSTEAFF.

The chain couples TRBV7-8 to TRBJ1-1; D is possibly TRBD1 (5 bases). Trimming pared 0 bases from V and 3 bases from J, leaving 14 bases between. CDR3 size: 16 residues. Germline V CDR1 and CDR2: SGHVS, FQNEAQ. The DNA of the CDR3 is TGTGCCAGCAGCTTAGCGGGGTCCTCGGGGGACACTGAAGCTTTCTTT. This gives the protein CASSLAGSSGDTEAFF.

This clone was seen only once. The chain is built from TRBV28 and TRBJ2-7; maybe TRBD2 (5 bases). Germline CDR1 and CDR2: MDHEN and SYDVKM. This CDR3 has 14 residues. Deletions cut 6 bases from V and 2 bases from J, with 14 bases between. In nucleotides, the CDR3 is TGTGCCAGCAGCTTTAGAGGGAAACCCTACGAGCAGTACTTC. Its protein product is CASSFRGKPYEQYF.

The chain couples TRBV10-2 to TRBJ1-1; D ambiguous. This CDR3 is 14 amino acids long. V shed 6 bases and J shed 1 base, with 12 bases lying between them. Germline V gene lookup returns CDR1 WSHSY and CDR2 SAAADI. CDR3 coding DNA: TGCGCCAGCAGCAATCAACGGAGGAACACTGAAGCTTTCTTT. Protein product: CASSNQRRNTEAFF.

This sequence joins TRBV3-1 (or the pseudogene TRBV3-2) and TRBJ2-1; 9 bases match TRBD2. V gave up 0 bases and J gave up 1 base; unmatched junction bases: 7. The germline V gene encodes CDR1 LGHDT and CDR2 YNNKEL (reference sequence). The CDR3 spans 18 residues. CDR3 amino acids: CASSQDPLSGGSYNEQFF. The CDR3 region has the DNA TGTGCCAGCAGCCAAGATCCTCTTAGCGGGGGTTCCTACAATGAGCAGTTCTTC.

In regard to this clone: The same CDR3 also results from other DNA sequences found in this sample. This chain uses TRBV11-2 with TRBJ1-1, with D hard to call. CDR3 length: 13 amino acids. The V and J ends lost 5 bases and 1 base respectively, with 8 bases between them. Looked up from germline, CDR1 is SGHAT and CDR2 is FQNNGV. As DNA, the CDR3 is TGTGCCAGCAGCCTGAGTGGGAACACTGAAGCTTTCTTT. This sequence encodes CASSLSGNTEAFF.

The sample holds one count of this clone. The CDR3, as DNA: TGTGCCAGCACCACCCCCTATCCCTTCAGGGGGCGGACAGATACGCAGTATTTT. Its translation is CASTTPYPFRGRTDTQYF. The rearrangement links TRBV28 to TRBJ2-3; 8 bases map to TRBD1. V lost 7 bases and J lost 3; bases outside the gene matches: 18. Germline CDR1 reads MDHEN; CDR2 reads SYDVKM. The CDR3 runs to 18 residues.

The rearrangement uses TRBV24-1 and TRBJ2-7, with 8 bases fitting TRBD1. V gave up 4 bases and J gave up 5 bases; unmatched junction bases: 12. The CDR3 is made up of 16 amino acids. The germline V gene encodes CDR1 KGHDR and CDR2 SFDVKD. CDR3 DNA: TGTGCCACCAGTGAGTGCCCCCCGGACAGGGTCGACGAGCAGTACTTC. Translation: CATSECPPDRVDEQYF.

The V call is TRBV2, the J call TRBJ1-5; 11 bases agree with TRBD1. The CDR3 runs 15 residues. Trimming cost V 6 bases and J 1 base; bases outside gene matches: 2. CDR1 is SNHLY and CDR2 is FYNNEI in the germline V gene. The CDR3 sequence is CASRGTGGSNQPQHF. The CDR3 DNA reads as TGTGCCAGCAGGGGGACAGGGGGAAGCAATCAGCCCCAGCATTTT.

The chain uses TRBV7-3 and TRBJ2-2, with D unclear. Trimming stripped 2 bases from V and 7 bases from J, with 8 bases between. This CDR3 has 13 amino acids. Germline CDR1 reads SGHTA; CDR2 reads FQGTGA. The CDR3, as DNA: TGTGCCAGCAGCTTATCCGACGGCGGGGAGCTGTTTTTT. This encodes CASSLSDGGELFF.

This sequence joins TRBV27 and TRBJ1-5; D gene unclear. V lost 2 bases and J 4 bases, leaving 6 bases between the germline ends. CDR3 length: 13 residues. The germline V gene encodes CDR1 MNHEY and CDR2 SMNVEV (reference sequence). The CDR3: CASSLGRNQPQHF. The CDR3 nucleotides are TGTGCCAGCAGTTTAGGGCGTAATCAGCCCCAGCATTTT.

The rearrangement links TRBV20-1 to TRBJ1-1; D is unresolved. The V end lost 1 base, the J end lost 11 bases, and 5 bases lay between the germline ends. CDR3 length: 9 residues. The V gene's germline CDR1 is DFQATT and CDR2 SNEGSKA (reference sequence). CDR3 bases: TGCAGTGCTAGAGCCGACGCTTTCTTT. It codes for CSARADAFF.

As regards this clone: Different DNA sequences within this sample yield the same CDR3. The CDR3 DNA is TGTGCCAGCAGTTACTCTGGGGGCGTTCAGCCCCAGCATTTT. It translates to CASSYSGGVQPQHF. This chain uses TRBV6-2 or TRBV6-3 with TRBJ1-5; D perhaps matches TRBD1 (6 bases). Trimming stripped 0 bases from V and 6 bases from J, with 9 bases between. CDR3 length: 14 amino acids. Germline loops: CDR1 MNHEY, CDR2 SVGEGT.

About this clone: Other DNA sequences in this sample translate to the same CDR3. The chain has TRBV3-1 (or the pseudogene TRBV3-2) and TRBJ1-3; D remains unclear. The CDR3 runs to 12 residues. V shed 6 bases and J shed 0 bases, with 3 bases lying between them. Germline V gene sequence: CDR1 LGHDT, CDR2 YNNKEL (reference sequence). This CDR3 is CASRNSGNTIYF. CDR3 nucleotide sequence: TGTGCCAGCAGAAACTCTGGAAACACCATATATTTT.

This chain joins TRBV7-3 and TRBJ2-2, with TRBD1 as a possible D gene (5 bases). The CDR3 totals 15 residues. Between the trimmed V and J ends, which lost 5 bases and 3 bases, there was a span of 13 bases. Germline V gene lookup returns CDR1 SGHTA and CDR2 FQGTGA. The CDR3 DNA is TGTGCCAGCAGCCCCGACAGTTCTTACACCGGGGAGCTGTTTTTT. It encodes CASSPDSSYTGELFF.

The chain uses TRBV15 and TRBJ1-5; 9 bases agree with TRBD1. There are 16 residues in the CDR3. Germline CDR1 is LNHNV and CDR2 is YYDKDF (reference sequence). The J segment lost 1 base and the V segment lost 4 bases, leaving 5 bases of the junction unmatched. As DNA, the CDR3 is TGTGCCACCAGCAAACGGACAGGGGTCAGCAATCAGCCCCAGCATTTT. Encoded protein: CATSKRTGVSNQPQHF.

The chain carries TRBV3-1 (or the pseudogene TRBV3-2) and TRBJ1-1; D may be TRBD1 (5 bases). Trimming cost V 6 bases and J 4 bases, with 18 bases left between them. CDR3 length: 15 amino acids. CDR1 LGHDT and CDR2 YNNKEL come from the germline V gene (reference sequence). CDR3 protein: CASRPSLGAATEAFF. The CDR3, as DNA: TGTGCCAGCAGGCCCTCGTTAGGGGCTGCCACTGAAGCTTTCTTT.